The clone carrying this T cell receptor beta chain was counted between two and nine times. Other DNA sequences within the sample encode an identical CDR3. The entry originates in a study of blood T cell repertoires in COVID-19. Study summary: The analysed material was cDNA or gDNA that came from T cells, B-cell-depleted T cells, or PBMCs.

Trimming shortened V by 0 bases and J by 6 bases, and 3 bases separated the two germline ends. This CDR3 comprises 12 residues. CDR1 and CDR2 (germline): LNHDA, SQIVND (reference sequence). TCRdb keeps only in-frame clones here, not all; method: immunoSEQ multiplex PCR. In the table there are 75,000 to 80,000 clones, about 87% of which are singletons. The specimen sequenced was peripheral blood. The gene calls are TRBV19 and TRBJ1-5; D is uncertain. This sequence originates from a human donor in a cohort sampled during active COVID-19. CDR3 amino acids: CASSIDSQPQHF. The CDR3 DNA reads TGTGCCAGTAGTATAGATAGTCAGCCCCAGCATTTT.